This TCR beta chain was observed in a study of cytomegalovirus exposure and HLA in healthy donors. The study drew the donors from its approximately 120-subject validation cohort, separate from the 666-subject first cohort. Of note for this clone: Its antigen remains unknown.

Germline CDR1 and CDR2: LNHNV and YYDKDF (reference sequence). V shed 2 bases and J 7 bases; nucleotides not matched to a gene: 7. The CDR3 contains 15 residues. Study results and limitations: Usually a TCR sequence was rare, but some public TCRs were found in many donors. A classifier reportedly called cytomegalovirus status with high sensitivity and specificity. The authors listed some 160 TCR beta chains as cytomegalovirus-associated.

Only in-frame clones appear in the TCRdb table, and some are missing; sequencing was by immunoSEQ multiplex PCR. This table has hundreds of thousands of clones, 90% appearing once. The sequence came from a woman aged 25-40 years in good health and CMV-seronegative. The V call is TRBV15, the J call TRBJ2-2; TRBD2 matches 7 bases. Sequenced input: PBMCs. The CDR3 bases are TGTGCCACCAGCAGAACCTCTTGGGGGGGCGGGGAGCTGTTTTTT. It yields the protein CATSRTSWGGGELFF.